A selection of T cell receptor beta chains follows, all from one sample in a study of T cells after yellow fever vaccination. TCRdb fed the 5' RACE reads into MiXCR, producing one record per CDR3 protein. The sample lists about 630,000 distinct CDR3 sequences, roughly 12% occurring once. This specimen consisted of PBMCs, obtained on the day of the yellow fever booster vaccination. The receptors stem from a man aged 25 to 45 who received the YFV17D yellow fever vaccine. Each CDR3 is given with its conserved first and last residue. Fields, in order: J gene, V gene, D gene, clone size, CDR3 protein, CDR3 DNA. A D gene is named only where the DNA matches it firmly. Clone size, where shown, is once, few, many, or a class for clones that have expanded.

TRBJ2-2,TRBV29-1,.,.,CSDYTGELFF,TGCAGCGACTACACCGGGGAGCTGTTTTTT
TRBJ1-1,TRBV5-8,.,.,CASSFRRFTEAFF,TGTGCCAGCAGCTTCCGGCGTTTCACTGAAGCTTTCTTT
TRBJ1-2,TRBV15,.,.,CATSRDQGGYGYTF,TGTGCCACCAGCAGGGACCAGGGAGGCTATGGCTACACCTTC
TRBJ1-4,TRBV7-8,.,.,CSSSFIRGAEKLFF,TGTTCCAGCAGCTTTATCCGGGGGGCTGAAAAACTGTTTTTT
TRBJ1-3,TRBV29-1,TRBD1,few,CSAMTGISGNTIYF,TGCAGCGCTATGACAGGGATCTCTGGAAACACCATATATTTT
TRBJ2-5,TRBV28,TRBD2,.,CASSSPYGRKETQYF,TGTGCCAGCAGTTCCCCGTACGGGAGGAAGGAGACCCAGTACTTC
TRBJ2-2,TRBV30,TRBD2,.,CAWSLAGYTGELFF,TGTGCCTGGAGTCTAGCGGGATACACCGGGGAGCTGTTTTTT
TRBJ2-5,TRBV18,.,many,CASSRGKETQYF,TGTGCCAGCTCGAGGGGGAAAGAGACCCAGTACTTC
TRBJ2-1,TRBV19,TRBD1,few,CASTPRDRAYNEQFF,TGTGCCAGTACCCCTCGGGACAGGGCCTACAATGAGCAGTTCTTC
TRBJ1-5,TRBV27,.,.,CASSPLSGTNSNQPQHF,TGTGCCAGCAGTCCCCTCTCGGGAACTAATAGCAATCAGCCCCAGCATTTT
TRBJ2-5,TRBV5-1,.,.,CASSLAVGLETQYF,TGCGCCAGCAGCTTGGCCGTAGGGTTAGAGACCCAGTACTTC
TRBJ2-4,TRBV21-1,.,few,CASTRQGDIQYF,TGTGCCAGCACAAGACAGGGGGACATTCAGTACTTC
TRBJ2-3,TRBV6-1,.,few,CASSRPGVDTQYF,TGTGCCAGCAGCAGGCCAGGGGTAGATACGCAGTATTTT
TRBJ2-1,TRBV5-4,.,.,CASSSPTESSYNEQFF,TGTGCCAGCAGCTCCCCGACAGAGTCCTCCTACAATGAGCAGTTCTTC
TRBJ2-7,TRBV20-1,.,many,CSARKEYEQYF,TGCAGTGCTAGGAAGGAGTACGAGCAGTACTTC
TRBJ1-2,TRBV20-1,TRBD1,few,CSAPGQGVSGYTF,TGCAGTGCACCCGGACAGGGGGTATCTGGCTACACCTTC
TRBJ2-2,TRBV12-3/TRBV12-4,.,many,CASSPRDVTGELFF,TGTGCCAGCAGCCCGAGGGACGTTACCGGGGAGCTGTTTTTT
TRBJ1-1,TRBV20-1,.,many,CSAWGAYTEAFF,TGCAGTGCGTGGGGGGCCTACACTGAAGCTTTCTTT
TRBJ2-3,TRBV2,.,.,CASARDRNTDTQYF,TGTGCCTCGGCCAGGGACCGGAACACAGATACGCAGTATTTT
TRBJ1-4,TRBV28,TRBD1,.,CASRPGQKNEKLFF,TGTGCCAGCCGGCCGGGACAGAAAAATGAAAAACTGTTTTTT
TRBJ1-5,TRBV19,.,few,CASSIGVYQPQHF,TGTGCCAGTAGTATCGGGGTATATCAGCCCCAGCATTTT
TRBJ2-3,TRBV19,TRBD1,few,CASRDLDRYTDTQYF,TGTGCCAGTAGAGACCTGGACAGGTACACAGATACGCAGTATTTT
TRBJ2-1,TRBV6-1,.,.,CASGSTTQGRFHNEQFF,TGTGCCAGCGGCTCTACAACCCAGGGGCGTTTTCACAATGAGCAGTTCTTC
TRBJ2-2,TRBV7-2,.,.,CASSPFGGELFF,TGTGCCAGCAGTCCTTTCGGTGGGGAGCTGTTTTTT
TRBJ1-5,TRBV7-2,TRBD1,.,CASSPTITGGSNQPQHF,TGTGCCAGCAGCCCCACAATTACAGGGGGCTCCAATCAGCCCCAGCATTTT
TRBJ2-1,TRBV6-2/TRBV6-3,.,.,CASSSPHKAIEQFF,TGTGCCAGCAGTTCCCCCCATAAGGCTATCGAGCAGTTCTTC
TRBJ2-1,TRBV12-3/TRBV12-4,TRBD2,.,CASKGLAASDEQFF,TGTGCCAGCAAGGGGCTAGCGGCTTCGGATGAGCAGTTCTTC
TRBJ2-1,TRBV6-2/TRBV6-3,TRBD2,.,CTSGLGNEQFF,TGTACTAGCGGGCTGGGGAATGAGCAGTTCTTC
TRBJ2-1,TRBV2,TRBD2,few,CASRWRVLAGVRNEQFF,TGTGCCAGCAGATGGAGAGTTCTAGCGGGAGTTCGCAATGAGCAGTTCTTC
TRBJ1-5,TRBV19,.,few,CASRDGYSNQPQHF,TGTGCCAGCAGGGACGGTTATAGCAATCAGCCCCAGCATTTT
TRBJ2-7,TRBV6-1,.,.,CASRRQDYYEQYF,TGTGCCAGCAGGAGACAGGATTACTACGAGCAGTACTTC
TRBJ1-2,TRBV24-1,.,few,CATSQGGEGYTF,TGTGCCACCAGTCAAGGGGGGGAAGGCTACACCTTC
TRBJ2-7,TRBV7-6,TRBD1,many,CASSRTQPMTGTGEGEQYF,TGTGCCAGCAGCCGCACCCAACCTATGACCGGGACAGGGGAAGGTGAGCAGTACTTC
TRBJ2-1,TRBV5-1,TRBD1,many,CASSWDRGGNEQFF,TGCGCCAGCAGCTGGGACAGGGGCGGCAATGAGCAGTTCTTC
TRBJ2-1,TRBV20-1,.,few,CSASSPTDRFF,TGCAGTGCTAGTTCCCCCACAGACCGGTTCTTC